The rows below give T cell receptor beta chains drawn from one sample of a study of T cell repertoires in cytomegalovirus infection. Their antigen targets remain unknown. TCRdb used MiXCR to reprocess the reads, holding one entry per CDR3 protein. The sample has approximately 990,000 distinct CDR3 sequences, approximately 31% seen once. The sequences come from cultured CD8+ T cells from PBMCs, collected from culture after CMV antigen stimulation. Receptor source: a human donor in good health (CMV status not recorded). Some clones in this sample may be carry-over from other donors' samples. Each CDR3 is given with its conserved first and last residue. D genes are given only for firm matches. A clone size is listed for some rows: how often the clone was seen (once, few, many), or a class if it is expanded.

D | size | J | V | CDR3 | DNA
- | few | TRBJ1-2 | TRBV5-1 | CASNPSTFSPSNYGYTF | TGCGCCAGTAATCCGTCGACTTTTTCACCTTCCAACTATGGCTACACCTTC
- | - | TRBJ1-6 | TRBV6-6 | CASSSDRSSNSPLHF | TGTGCCAGCAGCTCAGACCGTTCGTCTAATTCACCCCTCCACTTT
TRBD1 | few | TRBJ2-2 | TRBV12-5 | CASGPRQGNTGELFF | TGTGCTAGTGGTCCCAGACAGGGGAATACCGGGGAGCTGTTTTTT
TRBD1 | few | TRBJ2-5 | TRBV27 | CASSPGTVPMGETQYF | TGTGCCAGCAGTCCCGGGACAGTCCCAATGGGGGAGACCCAGTACTTC
- | - | TRBJ2-5 | TRBV6-5 | CASSQTTGSQETQYF | TGTGCCAGCAGTCAAACGACAGGATCTCAAGAGACCCAGTACTTC
- | - | TRBJ2-2 | TRBV12-3/TRBV12-4 | CASRSLESNTGELFF | TGTGCCAGCAGGAGCCTGGAATCGAACACCGGGGAGCTGTTTTTT
- | once | TRBJ2-7 | TRBV2 | CASRVAPMAYEQYF | TGTGCCAGCAGGGTAGCCCCGATGGCCTACGAGCAGTACTTC
- | - | TRBJ1-1 | TRBV7-2 | CASSLGSMGTGEAFF | TGTGCCAGCAGCTTAGGATCTATGGGGACCGGAGAAGCTTTCTTT
- | many | TRBJ1-5 | TRBV12-5 | CASGPGRQPQHF | TGTGCTAGTGGCCCCGGGAGACAGCCCCAGCATTTT
- | - | TRBJ2-3 | TRBV28 | CASSWPTDKLSSSTDTQYF | TGTGCCAGCAGTTGGCCTACGGACAAACTCAGTTCTAGCACAGATACGCAGTATTTT
TRBD1 | - | TRBJ1-2 | TRBV29-1 | CSVETTGQSNYGYTF | TGCAGCGTAGAAACCACGGGACAGAGTAACTATGGCTACACCTTC
- | few | TRBJ2-1 | TRBV6-5 | CASSYLGGFEVDNEQFF | TGTGCCAGCAGTTACCTAGGGGGGTTCGAGGTCGACAATGAGCAGTTCTTC
TRBD2 | few | TRBJ2-1 | TRBV3-1 | CASSQVAGGLNEQFF | TGTGCCAGCAGCCAAGTAGCGGGGGGGCTCAATGAGCAGTTCTTC
- | - | TRBJ2-3 | TRBV25-1 | CASSERASVSYF | TGTGCCAGCAGTGAAAGGGCTAGCGTTTCGTATTTT
TRBD1 | - | TRBJ2-5 | TRBV6-6 | CASSYGTGGETQYF | TGTGCCAGCAGTTACGGGACAGGGGGAGAGACCCAGTACTTC
- | - | TRBJ2-1 | TRBV7-3 | CASSEGLINEQFF | TGTGCCAGCAGCGAAGGACTAATCAATGAGCAGTTCTTC
TRBD1 | few | TRBJ1-3 | TRBV4-2 | CASSQGPQRTGDGNTIYF | TGTGCCAGCAGCCAAGGCCCCCAAAGGACAGGGGACGGAAACACCATATATTTT
TRBD2 | few | TRBJ2-5 | TRBV12-3/TRBV12-4 | CASSLTSGAETQYF | TGTGCCAGCAGTCTCACAAGCGGGGCGGAGACCCAGTACTTC
- | - | TRBJ1-2 | TRBV6-5 | CASLPRGRTNYGYTF | TGTGCCAGCCTCCCGAGGGGCCGCACTAACTATGGCTACACCTTC
- | - | TRBJ2-1 | TRBV7-3 | CASSFGVVRSSYNEQFF | TGTGCCAGCAGCTTTGGAGTGGTAAGGAGCTCCTACAATGAGCAGTTCTTC
- | few | TRBJ1-1 | TRBV6-2/TRBV6-3 | CASSYSTRTANTEAFF | TGTGCCAGCAGTTACTCGACACGGACAGCGAACACTGAAGCTTTCTTT
TRBD1 | - | TRBJ2-3 | TRBV12-3/TRBV12-4 | CASSLTGFGTDTQYF | TGTGCCAGCAGCCTGACAGGGTTCGGCACAGATACGCAGTATTTT
- | - | TRBJ1-1 | TRBV19 | CASSIDAGDAEAFF | TGTGCCAGTAGTATAGACGCAGGGGACGCTGAAGCTTTCTTT
- | few | TRBJ1-1 | TRBV11-2 | CANSLGPSEAFF | TGTGCCAACAGCTTAGGACCCTCTGAAGCTTTCTTT
- | - | TRBJ2-6 | TRBV28 | CASSNNRASSGANVLTF | TGTGCCAGCAGTAACAACAGGGCGAGCTCTGGGGCCAACGTCCTGACTTTC
- | - | TRBJ2-2 | TRBV10-3 | CAIRRNTGELFF | TGTGCCATCAGGAGGAACACCGGGGAGCTGTTTTTT
- | once | TRBJ2-1 | TRBV11-2 | CASSLTDCSEQFF | TGTGCCAGCAGCTTAACGGATTGTAGTGAGCAGTTCTTC
- | - | TRBJ1-1 | TRBV7-6 | CASSPSGRRAEAFF | TGTGCCAGCAGCCCCAGCGGGAGAAGGGCTGAAGCTTTCTTT
TRBD1 | - | TRBJ1-5 | TRBV27 | CASHPTGMAYSNQPQHF | TGTGCCAGTCACCCGACAGGGATGGCGTATAGCAATCAGCCCCAGCATTTT
TRBD1 | few | TRBJ2-2 | TRBV7-8 | CASSLAGEQGATWVETGELFF | TGTGCCAGCAGCTTAGCAGGGGAACAGGGGGCGACCTGGGTGGAAACCGGGGAGCTGTTTTTT
- | - | TRBJ2-7 | TRBV20-1 | CSARSRTLPYEQYF | TGCAGTGCTAGATCCCGGACACTACCCTACGAGCAGTACTTC
TRBD1 | few | TRBJ2-2 | TRBV12-3/TRBV12-4 | CASPRDRGNTGELFF | TGTGCCAGCCCCCGGGACAGGGGAAATACCGGGGAGCTGTTTTTT
- | - | TRBJ1-2 | TRBV5-1 | CASSLFLTEGLVYGYTF | TGCGCCAGCAGCTTATTCCTGACAGAGGGGCTCGTCTATGGCTACACCTTC
- | many | TRBJ1-5 | TRBV19 | CASSIGGQPQHF | TGTGCCAGTAGTATAGGCGGGCAGCCCCAGCATTTT
- | once | TRBJ2-3 | TRBV27 | CASSLSNRDGRQYF | TGTGCCAGCAGTTTATCTAACAGGGATGGCAGGCAGTATTTT
TRBD2 | once | TRBJ2-1 | TRBV7-9 | CASRICGQRGRDNEQFF | TGTGCCAGCAGAATATGCGGTCAGCGGGGGAGGGACAATGAGCAGTTCTTC